This T cell receptor beta chain was found in a study of blood T cell repertoires in COVID-19. About the research overall: Acute-phase and convalescent COVID-19 samples originated in the United States, Italy and Spain.

This CDR3 spans 16 amino acids. The J segment lost 10 bases and the V segment lost 0 bases, leaving 9 bases of the junction unmatched. Germline CDR1 is LGHNA and CDR2 is YSLEER. TCRdb keeps only in-frame clones here, not all; method: immunoSEQ multiplex PCR. The data show approximately 200,000 clones, roughly 82% seen once. V is TRBV4-3 and J is TRBJ1-4; 9 bases agree with TRBD1. Sequencing input: PBMCs or T cells enriched from blood (not recorded which). This TCR was recovered from a man aged 35-49 years who had recovered from COVID-19. CDR3 in DNA: TGCGCCAGCAGCCAAGAACCGGGACAGGGCGTCGTAAAACTGTTTTTT. It specifies CASSQEPGQGVVKLFF.